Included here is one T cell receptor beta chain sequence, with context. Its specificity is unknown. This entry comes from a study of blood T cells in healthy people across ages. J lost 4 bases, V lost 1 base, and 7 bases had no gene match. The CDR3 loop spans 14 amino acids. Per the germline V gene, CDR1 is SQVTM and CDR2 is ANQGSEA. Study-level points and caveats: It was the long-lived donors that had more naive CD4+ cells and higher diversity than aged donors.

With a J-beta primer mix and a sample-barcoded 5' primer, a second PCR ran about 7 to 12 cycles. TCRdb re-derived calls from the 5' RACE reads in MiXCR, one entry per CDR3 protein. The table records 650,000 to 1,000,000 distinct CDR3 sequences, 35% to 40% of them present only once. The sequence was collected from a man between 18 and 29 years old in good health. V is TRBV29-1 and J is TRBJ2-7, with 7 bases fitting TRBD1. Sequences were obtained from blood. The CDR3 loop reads CSVEVGRGPYEQYF. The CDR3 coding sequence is TGCAGCGTTGAAGTGGGTAGGGGGCCGTACGAGCAGTACTTC.